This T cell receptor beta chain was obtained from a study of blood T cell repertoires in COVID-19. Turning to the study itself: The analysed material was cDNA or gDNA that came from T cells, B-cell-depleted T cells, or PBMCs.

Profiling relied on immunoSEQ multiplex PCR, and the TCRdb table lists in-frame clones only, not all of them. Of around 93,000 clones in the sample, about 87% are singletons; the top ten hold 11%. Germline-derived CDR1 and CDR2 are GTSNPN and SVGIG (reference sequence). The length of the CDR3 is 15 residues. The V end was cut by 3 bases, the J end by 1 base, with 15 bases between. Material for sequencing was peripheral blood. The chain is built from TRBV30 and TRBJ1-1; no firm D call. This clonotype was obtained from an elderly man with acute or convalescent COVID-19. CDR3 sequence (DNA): TGTGCCTGGAGCTTGAGGTTGCAGCAGAACACTGAAGCTTTCTTT. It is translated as CAWSLRLQQNTEAFF.